The 20 T cell receptor beta chains reported below all come from one sample, sequenced in a study of T cell repertoires in cytomegalovirus infection. No antigen has been identified for these receptors. Via MiXCR, TCRdb re-called the reads, giving one row per CDR3 protein. Found here are hundreds of thousands of distinct CDR3 sequences, about 39% of them singletons; the top ten hold 35% to 50%. The sequenced sample was cultured PBMCs, obtained from culture after CMV antigen stimulation. The receptors come from a human donor in good health (CMV status not recorded). Some clones in this sample may be carry-over from other donors' samples.

The chain employs TRBV27 and TRBJ1-2; weak D call: TRBD1 (5 bases). Trimming took 5 bases from V and 3 from J, leaving 13 bases between them. The CDR3 is 14 residues long. Germline lookup yields CDR1 MNHEY and CDR2 SMNVEV (reference sequence). The CDR3 DNA reads as TGTGCCAGCAGTCCCCGGGGGGTTGACTATGGCTACACCTTC. This gives the protein CASSPRGVDYGYTF.

This clonotype was picked up many times. The chain is built from TRBV6-1 and TRBJ2-7, with 8 bases matching TRBD2. The CDR3 is made up of 13 amino acids. V was pared by 7 bases and J by 4 bases, with 6 bases of the junction left unmatched. CDR1 MNHNS and CDR2 SASEGT come from the germline V gene. CDR3 sequence: CASTRAGEYEQYF. The CDR3 nucleotides read TGTGCCAGCACCCGAGCGGGAGAGTACGAGCAGTACTTC.

A single count supports this clonotype. This chain joins TRBV6-1 and TRBJ1-5; the D gene is possibly TRBD1 (6 bases). CDR3 length: 14 residues. Germline CDR1 is MNHNS and CDR2 is SASEGT. The V and J ends lost 2 bases and 3 bases respectively, with 8 bases between them. CDR3 in amino acids: CASSEWDTNQPQHF. The CDR3, as DNA: TGTGCCAGCAGTGAATGGGACACCAATCAGCCCCAGCATTTT.

V usage is TRBV20-1 and J usage is TRBJ1-5; TRBD1 is a possible D gene (6 bases). The CDR3 runs to 16 residues. Per germline, CDR1 DFQATT and CDR2 SNEGSKA (reference sequence). V was cut by 3 bases and J by 1 base, with 16 bases left in between. The DNA for the CDR3 is TGCAGTGCTAGTGATTCTGTGAGGGGGAGCAATCAGCCCCAGCATTTT. This codes for CSASDSVRGSNQPQHF.

V and J are TRBV7-2 and TRBJ2-5, with D possibly TRBD2 on 6 matching bases. The CDR3 extends over 13 amino acids. V lost 4 bases and J 6 bases, leaving 12 bases between the germline ends. The germline V gene encodes CDR1 SGHTA and CDR2 FQGNSA. DNA for the CDR3: TGTGCCAGCAGCTCAGGAGGAGGGAAGACCCAGTACTTC. Amino acid sequence: CASSSGGGKTQYF.

V gene TRBV6-1 combines with J gene TRBJ2-3; 7 nucleotides line up with TRBD1. The V gene end was trimmed by 1 base and the J gene end by 6 bases; junction bases not matched to a gene: 4. The CDR3 totals 14 residues. The germline V gene encodes CDR1 MNHNS and CDR2 SASEGT. The CDR3 DNA reads TGTGCCAGCAGTGAAGAACAGGGGACGGATACGCAGTATTTT. Its translation is CASSEEQGTDTQYF.

This clonotype appeared a single time. This chain uses TRBV20-1 with TRBJ1-6, with D perhaps matching TRBD1 (5 bases). V gave up 2 bases and J gave up 7 bases, with 9 bases separating them. CDR1 is DFQATT, CDR2 SNEGSKA, per germline (reference sequence). The CDR3 is made up of 13 amino acids. The CDR3, as DNA: TGCAGTGCTAGATCCGGGGACAATTCACCCCTCCACTTT. Protein sequence: CSARSGDNSPLHF.

This rearrangement joins TRBV24-1 to TRBJ2-1; D is perhaps TRBD2 (6 bases). Germline V gene sequence: CDR1 KGHDR, CDR2 SFDVKD. Trimming shortened V by 3 bases and J by 9 bases, and 17 bases separated the two germline ends. CDR3 length: 15 amino acids. The CDR3 protein is CATSDGDSLGSEQFF. For the CDR3, the DNA is TGTGCCACCAGTGATGGGGACTCCTTAGGAAGTGAGCAGTTCTTC.

This chain uses TRBV7-2 with TRBJ2-7; D is undetermined. With 0 bases removed from V and 6 bases from J, the gap between germline ends came to 15 bases. The germline CDR1 and CDR2 sequences are SGHTA and FQGNSA. There are 15 residues in the CDR3. CDR3 bases: TGTGCCAGCAGCTTAGCATCACTACCACCGGGCGAGCAGTACTTC. Encoded protein: CASSLASLPPGEQYF. The whole variable domain, remainder taken from reference TRBV7-2 and TRBJ2-7, is GAGVSQSPSNKVTEKGKDVELRCDPISGHTALYWYRQSLGQGLEFLIYFQGNSAPDKSGLPSDRFSAERTGGSVSTLTIQRTQQEDSAVYLCASSLASLPPGEQYFGPGTRLTVT.

In its sample, this clonotype was seen a few times. The chain links TRBV19 to TRBJ2-3, with a possible D match to TRBD2 (7 bases). The V and J ends lost 3 bases and 3 bases respectively, with 13 bases between them. There are 15 residues in the CDR3. From germline, CDR1 is LNHDA and CDR2 SQIVND (reference sequence). In nucleotides, the CDR3 is TGTGCCAGTAGTATTTGGGGGGGCGATACAGATACGCAGTATTTT. Protein: CASSIWGGDTDTQYF. Combining the CDR3 with reference TRBV19 and TRBJ2-3 gives the whole variable domain DGGITQSPKYLFRKEGQNVTLSCEQNLNHDAMYWYRQDPGQGLRLIYYSQIVNDFQKGDIAEGYSVSREKKESFPLTVTSAQKNPTAFYLCASSIWGGDTDTQYFGPGTRLTVL.

CDR3 residues: CASTMGLGADTQYF. The CDR3 DNA follows: TGTGCCAGCACCATGGGGCTGGGGGCAGATACGCAGTATTTT. V is TRBV12-3 or TRBV12-4 and J is TRBJ2-3; D might be TRBD1 or TRBD2, each matching 5 bases. The ends were cut back, 7 bases at V and 4 bases at J, with 15 bases in the middle. The CDR3 totals 14 residues.

This rearrangement joins TRBV7-6 to TRBJ1-6; D remains ambiguous. Germline values: CDR1 SGHVS, CDR2 FNYEAQ. The CDR3 totals 15 residues. The V end lost 5 bases, the J end lost 5 bases, and 13 bases lay between the germline ends. CDR3 loop: CASSPSGRNNSPLHF. In nucleotides, the CDR3 is TGTGCCAGCAGCCCCTCCGGACGGAATAATTCACCCCTCCACTTT. The complete variable domain, with remaining parts taken from reference TRBV7-6 and TRBJ1-6, reads GAGVSQSPRYKVTKRGQDVALRCDPISGHVSLYWYRQALGQGPEFLTYFNYEAQQDKSGLPNDRFSAERPEGSISTLTIQRTEQRDSAMYRCASSPSGRNNSPLHFGNGTRLTVT.

This sequence joins TRBV5-4 and TRBJ2-7; the D is unclear. V lost 0 bases to trimming and J lost 2 bases, with 9 bases between them. The germline V gene has CDR1 SGHNT and CDR2 YYREEE (reference sequence). CDR3 size: 14 residues. The CDR3 reads CASSLGHPPYEQYF. The CDR3 coding sequence is TGTGCCAGCAGCTTGGGACACCCTCCCTACGAGCAGTACTTC. Combining the CDR3 with reference TRBV5-4 and TRBJ2-7 gives the whole variable domain ETGVTQSPTHLIKTRGQQVTLRCSSQSGHNTVSWYQQALGQGPQFIFQYYREEENGRGNFPPRFSGLQFPNYSSELNVNALELDDSALYLCASSLGHPPYEQYFGPGTRLTVT.

The V and J genes are TRBV7-9 and TRBJ1-3; 8 bases map to TRBD1. V shed 5 bases, J shed 4 bases, and the junction held 4 bases outside the gene matches. The CDR3 totals 14 residues. Germline assignment: CDR1 SEHNR and CDR2 FQNEAQ (reference sequence). The CDR3 region has the DNA TGTGCCAGCAGCCCCGGACAGGGCGGAAACACCATATATTTT. Its translation: CASSPGQGGNTIYF.

This clonotype was seen just once. The rearrangement joins TRBV18 to TRBJ1-2; D remains ambiguous. CDR3 length equals 14 residues. Germline V gene lookup returns CDR1 KGHSH and CDR2 LQKENI. Trimming stripped 3 bases from V and 4 bases from J, with 12 bases between. The CDR3, as DNA: TGTGCCAGCTCACCTCCGACTGAATCCTATGGCTACACCTTC. It specifies CASSPPTESYGYTF.

The CDR3 sequence is CASSPSGGRDNEQFF. DNA for the CDR3: TGTGCCAGCAGCCCTAGCGGGGGGCGGGACAATGAGCAGTTCTTC. The rearrangement links TRBV7-3 to TRBJ2-1; 11 nucleotides align to TRBD2. CDR3 length equals 15 residues. The J segment lost 5 bases and the V segment lost 5 bases, leaving 5 bases of the junction unmatched. Looked up from germline, CDR1 is SGHTA and CDR2 is FQGTGA.

The V and J genes are TRBV20-1 and TRBJ1-5; D is possibly TRBD1 (5 bases). The germline V gene has CDR1 DFQATT and CDR2 SNEGSKA (reference sequence). Trimming took off 0 bases at V and 8 bases at J, with 8 bases between the two ends. This CDR3 has 12 amino acids. For the CDR3, the DNA is TGCAGTGCTAGAGACAGGGAGAAGCCCCAGCATTTT. Amino acid sequence: CSARDREKPQHF.

The genes are TRBV28 and TRBJ1-6; D possibly corresponds to TRBD1 (6 bases). The CDR3 has 13 residues. In germline, CDR1 is MDHEN, CDR2 SYDVKM. The V end lost 4 bases, the J end lost 8 bases, and 9 bases lay between the germline ends. This CDR3 reads CASSSRQDSPLHF. The CDR3 DNA reads as TGTGCCAGCAGTTCTCGACAGGATTCACCCCTCCACTTT.

The V call is TRBV10-3, the J call TRBJ2-3; 9 bases are shared with TRBD1. The CDR3 is 13 amino acids. Germline-derived CDR1 and CDR2 are ENHRY and SYGVKD. Trimming took 10 bases from V and 3 from J; bases not matched to a gene: 5. CDR3 sequence: CATDRGSTDTQYF. CDR3 coding DNA: TGTGCCACCGACAGGGGGTCTACAGATACGCAGTATTTT.

The chain joins TRBV10-3 to TRBJ1-5, with D hard to call. The CDR3 is 15 amino acids. Looked up from germline, CDR1 is ENHRY and CDR2 is SYGVKD. Trimming took off 3 bases at V and 3 bases at J, with 12 bases between the two ends. CDR3 region: CAISDGQETNQPQHF. For the CDR3, the DNA is TGTGCCATCAGTGATGGGCAGGAGACCAATCAGCCCCAGCATTTT.